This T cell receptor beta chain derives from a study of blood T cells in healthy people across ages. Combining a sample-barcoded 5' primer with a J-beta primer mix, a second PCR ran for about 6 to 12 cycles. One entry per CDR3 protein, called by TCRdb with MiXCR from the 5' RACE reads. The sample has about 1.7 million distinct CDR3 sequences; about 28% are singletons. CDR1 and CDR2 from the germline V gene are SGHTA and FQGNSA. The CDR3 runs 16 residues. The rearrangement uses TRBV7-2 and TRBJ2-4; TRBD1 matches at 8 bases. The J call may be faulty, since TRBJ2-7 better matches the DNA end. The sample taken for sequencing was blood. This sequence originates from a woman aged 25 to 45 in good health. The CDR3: CASRVLGQGGPYEQYF. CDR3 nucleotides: TGTGCCAGCCGGGTATTAGGACAGGGAGGTCCCTACGAGCAGTACTTC.